These T cell receptor beta chains were read from a single sample in a study of blood T cell repertoires in COVID-19. Measured with immunoSEQ multiplex PCR; TCRdb has only the in-frame clones, and not every one. The sample carries 350,000 to 450,000 clones, around 87% recorded once. The sample comprised peripheral blood. The source of these receptors is a human donor in a cohort sampled during active COVID-19. The CDR3 runs from the conserved cysteine through the conserved F or W. The order of the fields is J gene, D gene, clone size, V gene, CDR3 protein, CDR3 DNA. A D gene is named only where the DNA matches it firmly. Clone size is not always given. Where it is, it says once, few, many or a class for expanded clones.

TRBJ2-3 | TRBD1 | NA | TRBV4-1 | CASSHERDSSTDTQYF | TGCGCCAGCAGCCATGAACGGGACAGTTCCACAGATACGCAGTATTTT
TRBJ2-7 | TRBD2 | NA | TRBV11-2 | CASSLGPSGHYEQYF | TGTGCCAGCAGCTTAGGGCCTAGCGGACACTACGAGCAGTACTTC
TRBJ1-2 | NA | NA | TRBV5-1 | CASSPATAGYGYTF | TGCGCCAGCAGCCCGGCGACAGCTGGCTATGGCTACACCTTC
TRBJ1-2 | TRBD1 | NA | TRBV29-1 | CSVDRGWNYGYTF | TGCAGCGTTGACAGGGGGTGGAACTATGGCTACACCTTC
TRBJ2-1 | NA | NA | TRBV6-1 | CASSEGRGNEQFF | TGTGCCAGCAGTGAGGGTAGGGGCAATGAGCAGTTCTTC
TRBJ2-1 | TRBD2 | NA | TRBV10-3 | CAAGTSGRIGNEQFF | TGTGCCGCCGGGACTAGCGGGAGAATCGGCAATGAGCAGTTCTTC
TRBJ2-6 | TRBD1 | NA | TRBV5-1 | CASSSGQGISSGANVLTF | TGCGCCAGCAGCTCTGGACAGGGAATTTCGTCTGGGGCCAACGTCCTGACTTTC
TRBJ1-6 | TRBD1 | few | TRBV30 | CAWSSGTENSPLHF | TGTGCCTGGAGTTCGGGGACAGAGAATTCACCCCTCCACTTT
TRBJ2-5 | NA | once | TRBV27 | CASSLLRGALPETQYF | TGTGCCAGCAGTCTCTTACGGGGGGCCCTACCGGAGACCCAGTACTTC
TRBJ2-6 | NA | few | TRBV5-6 | CASSFGQRSSGANVLTF | TGTGCCAGCAGTTTTGGACAGAGAAGCTCTGGGGCCAACGTCCTGACTTTC
TRBJ1-5 | NA | few | TRBV28 | CASTPSPDQPQHF | TGTGCCAGCACTCCTTCCCCAGATCAGCCCCAGCATTTT
TRBJ2-3 | NA | once | TRBV10-1 | CASSNHGLEDTQYF | TGCGCCAGCTCCAACCACGGTCTCGAAGATACGCAGTATTTT
TRBJ2-2 | TRBD2 | NA | TRBV7-8 | CASPREVGTGELFF | TGTGCCAGCCCTCGGGAGGTGGGCACCGGGGAGCTGTTTTTT
TRBJ2-5 | NA | NA | TRBV7-3 | CASSLTGRLETQYF | TGTGCCAGCAGCTTAACGGGCAGGCTGGAGACCCAGTACTTC
TRBJ2-1 | TRBD2 | NA | TRBV30 | CAWSEFVPGLAGYNEQFF | TGTGCCTGGAGTGAATTTGTACCCGGACTAGCGGGATACAATGAGCAGTTCTTC
TRBJ2-1 | NA | NA | TRBV7-2 | CASSPYPGGGEQFF | TGTGCCAGCAGCCCCTATCCGGGCGGGGGCGAGCAGTTCTTC
TRBJ1-2 | NA | few | TRBV6-2/TRBV6-3 | CASSNNRDGGYTF | TGTGCCAGCAGTAACAACAGAGATGGAGGCTACACCTTC
TRBJ1-2 | TRBD1 | NA | TRBV7-2 | CASSSDRGRSYGYTF | TGTGCCAGCAGCAGCGACAGGGGAAGGAGCTATGGCTACACCTTC
TRBJ2-5 | TRBD2 | few | TRBV6-5 | CASSRLAATQETQYF | TGTGCCAGCAGCCGCCTAGCGGCGACCCAAGAGACCCAGTACTTC
TRBJ1-2 | TRBD1 | NA | TRBV12-3/TRBV12-4 | CASSLKGAYGYTF | TGTGCCAGCAGTCTAAAGGGGGCCTATGGCTACACCTTC
TRBJ2-2 | TRBD1 | NA | TRBV25-1 | CASSGFRQGGKVGELFF | TGTGCCAGCAGTGGCTTCAGACAGGGTGGTAAGGTCGGGGAGCTGTTTTTT
TRBJ2-5 | NA | NA | TRBV18 | CASSPERTSETQYF | TGTGCCAGCTCACCCGAGCGGACCTCAGAGACCCAGTACTTC
TRBJ1-2 | TRBD1 | NA | TRBV10-3 | CAISGGDRAGYGYTF | TGTGCCATCAGTGGCGGGGACAGGGCAGGCTATGGCTACACCTTC
TRBJ2-1 | TRBD2 | NA | TRBV4-1 | CASRQGSGDEQFF | TGCGCCAGCAGGCAAGGAAGCGGGGATGAGCAGTTCTTC
TRBJ2-1 | TRBD1 | NA | TRBV13 | CASSLMGQPYNEQFF | TGTGCCAGCAGCTTGATGGGACAGCCATACAATGAGCAGTTCTTC
TRBJ2-5 | TRBD2 | NA | TRBV19 | CASSMTSGGAQETQYF | TGTGCCAGTAGTATGACGAGCGGGGGGGCCCAAGAGACCCAGTACTTC
TRBJ2-7 | NA | NA | TRBV20-1 | CSASYTVAHEQYF | TGCAGTGCTAGTTATACAGTTGCCCACGAGCAGTACTTC
TRBJ1-2 | NA | NA | TRBV25-1 | CASSSTWTSRSGYTF | TGTGCCAGCAGTTCGACGTGGACTTCAAGATCTGGCTACACCTTC
TRBJ1-5 | NA | NA | TRBV4-2 | CASSQEGGEGNQPQHF | TGTGCCAGCAGCCAAGAAGGGGGGGAGGGCAATCAGCCCCAGCATTTT
TRBJ1-4 | TRBD1 | NA | TRBV5-1 | CASSLDRGANEKLFF | TGCGCCAGCAGCCTTGACAGGGGTGCTAATGAAAAACTGTTTTTT
TRBJ1-2 | TRBD1 | NA | TRBV30 | CAWSRDRGDYGYTF | TGTGCCTGGAGTAGGGACAGAGGTGACTATGGCTACACCTTC
TRBJ2-5 | NA | NA | TRBV15 | CATSRGDLAPQETQYF | TGTGCCACCAGCAGAGGGGATCTAGCGCCACAAGAGACCCAGTACTTC
TRBJ2-5 | NA | NA | TRBV19 | CASSPRTPQETQYF | TGTGCCAGTAGTCCCCGGACTCCACAAGAGACCCAGTACTTC
TRBJ2-1 | NA | few | TRBV5-6 | CASSLVGALSEQFF | TGTGCCAGCAGCTTGGTGGGGGCGCTTTCTGAGCAGTTCTTC
TRBJ2-5 | TRBD1 | NA | TRBV27 | CASSPTYGTALNQYF | TGTGCCAGCAGTCCGACCTATGGGACAGCGCTTAACCAGTACTTC
TRBJ2-7 | NA | NA | TRBV6-5 | CASSYSFGLTHEQYF | TGTGCCAGCAGTTACTCCTTTGGGCTTACACACGAGCAGTACTTC
TRBJ2-3 | NA | NA | TRBV7-9 | CASSHTGVTDTQYF | TGTGCCAGCAGCCACACCGGGGTTACAGATACGCAGTATTTT
TRBJ1-1 | TRBD1 | NA | TRBV7-9 | CASSTGGMNTEAFF | TGTGCCAGCAGCACAGGGGGCATGAACACTGAAGCTTTCTTT
TRBJ2-1 | NA | NA | TRBV4-1 | CASSRLYRGNTYNEQFF | TGCGCCAGCAGCCGGCTATACCGGGGGAACACCTACAATGAGCAGTTCTTC
TRBJ2-7 | TRBD1 | NA | TRBV2 | CASSASLQGAHDEQYF | TGTGCCAGCAGTGCCTCACTCCAGGGGGCGCATGACGAGCAGTACTTC
TRBJ1-2 | NA | NA | TRBV19 | CASGSGGSYGYTF | TGTGCCAGCGGGTCCGGGGGGTCCTATGGCTACACCTTC
TRBJ2-3 | TRBD2 | NA | TRBV6-5 | CASNRLGRETDTQYF | TGTGCCAGCAATCGACTGGGGAGGGAAACAGATACGCAGTATTTT